The clone carrying this T cell receptor (beta chain) was picked up a small number of times. Antigen unknown. CDR3 length: 14 residues. Trimming stripped 3 bases from V and 5 bases from J, with 14 bases between. Germline-derived CDR1 and CDR2 are KGHSH and LQKENI. This entry comes from a study of naive and memory T cell subsets. Study-level points and caveats: Especially in CD8 cells, naive repertoires contained a few larger clonotypes, possibly CD45RA-re-expressing memory cells. The power law exponent of TCR abundance differed between naive and memory cells.

Two oligonucleotides, mixed equimolar, formed the beta constant-region primer covering TRBC1 and TRBC2. The ligated cDNA underwent four PCR rounds using SP2 and nested alpha and beta constant-region primers. Ligation attached a single-stranded oligonucleotide with a 12-nucleotide UMI and the SP2 primer to the cDNA 3' end. In TCRdb, the UMI-ligation and nested PCR reads were re-called with MiXCR into one record per CDR3 protein. Here the sample spans roughly 92,000 distinct CDR3 sequences, about 11% being singletons. The V call is TRBV18, the J call TRBJ2-7; D gene unclear. The sample comprised naive CD4+ T cells from blood. The sequence was obtained from a human donor in good health. The chain's CDR3 is CASSPPAVRDEQYF. CDR3 nucleotides: TGTGCCAGCTCACCCCCGGCCGTACGGGACGAGCAGTACTTC.